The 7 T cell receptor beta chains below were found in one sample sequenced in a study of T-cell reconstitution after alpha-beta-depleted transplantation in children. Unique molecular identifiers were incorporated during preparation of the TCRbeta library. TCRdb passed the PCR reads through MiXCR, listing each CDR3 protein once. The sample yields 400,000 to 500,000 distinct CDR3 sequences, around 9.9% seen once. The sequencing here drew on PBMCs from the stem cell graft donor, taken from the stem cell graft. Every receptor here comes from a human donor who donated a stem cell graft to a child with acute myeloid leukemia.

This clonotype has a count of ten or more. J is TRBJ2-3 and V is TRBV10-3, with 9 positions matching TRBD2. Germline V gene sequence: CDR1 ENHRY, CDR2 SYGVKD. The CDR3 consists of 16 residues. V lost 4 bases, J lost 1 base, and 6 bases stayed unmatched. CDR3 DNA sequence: TGTGCCATCAGTGCGGGGGTAGCGGGGGGCACAGATACGCAGTATTTT. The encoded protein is CAISAGVAGGTDTQYF.

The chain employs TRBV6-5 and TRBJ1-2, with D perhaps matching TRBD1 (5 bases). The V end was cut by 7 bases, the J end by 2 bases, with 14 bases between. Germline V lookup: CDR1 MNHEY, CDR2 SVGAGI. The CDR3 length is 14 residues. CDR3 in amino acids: CASKPGTANYGYTF. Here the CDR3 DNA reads TGTGCCAGCAAACCCGGGACGGCGAACTATGGCTACACCTTC.

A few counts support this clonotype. CDR3: CASSLERWDLNNSPLHF. The CDR3 DNA sequence: TGTGCCAGCAGCTTAGAGAGGTGGGATCTGAATAATTCACCCCTCCACTTT. The chain employs TRBV11-2 and TRBJ1-6; no reliable D call. Germline V gene sequence: CDR1 SGHAT, CDR2 FQNNGV. The CDR3 runs 17 residues. Trimming shortened V by 0 bases and J by 5 bases, and 14 bases separated the two germline ends. Looking up the rest from reference TRBV11-2 and TRBJ1-6 gives the full variable domain: EAGVAQSPRYKIIEKRQSVAFWCNPISGHATLYWYQQILGQGPKLLIQFQNNGVVDDSQLPKDRFSAERLKGVDSTLKIQPAKLEDSAVYLCASSLERWDLNNSPLHFGNGTRLTVT.

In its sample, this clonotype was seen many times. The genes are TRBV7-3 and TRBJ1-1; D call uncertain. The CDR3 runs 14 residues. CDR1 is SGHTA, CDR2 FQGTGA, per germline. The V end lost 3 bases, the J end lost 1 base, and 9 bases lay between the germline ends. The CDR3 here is CASSLDGGNTEAFF. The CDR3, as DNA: TGTGCCAGCAGCTTGGACGGTGGGAACACTGAAGCTTTCTTT.

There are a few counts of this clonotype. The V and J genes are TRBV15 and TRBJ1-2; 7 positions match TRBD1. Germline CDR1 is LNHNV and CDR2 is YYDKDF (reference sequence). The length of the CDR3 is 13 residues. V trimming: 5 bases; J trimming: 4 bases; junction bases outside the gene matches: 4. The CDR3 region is CATSPGQAYGYTF. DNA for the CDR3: TGTGCCACCAGCCCTGGACAGGCCTATGGCTACACCTTC.

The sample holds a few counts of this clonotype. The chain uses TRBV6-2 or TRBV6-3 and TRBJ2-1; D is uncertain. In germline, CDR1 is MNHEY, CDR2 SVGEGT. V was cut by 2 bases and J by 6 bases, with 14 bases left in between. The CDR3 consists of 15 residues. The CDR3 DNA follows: TGTGCCAGCAGTTACCCGGCCCAGTTTATCAATGAGCAGTTCTTC. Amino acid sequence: CASSYPAQFINEQFF.

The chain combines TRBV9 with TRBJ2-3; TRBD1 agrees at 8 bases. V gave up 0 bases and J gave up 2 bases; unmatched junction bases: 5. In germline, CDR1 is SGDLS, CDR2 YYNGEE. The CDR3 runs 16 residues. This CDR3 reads CASSVAPGGSTDTQYF. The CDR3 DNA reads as TGTGCCAGCAGCGTAGCTCCAGGGGGCTCCACAGATACGCAGTATTTT. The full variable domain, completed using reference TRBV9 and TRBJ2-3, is DSGVTQTPKHLITATGQRVTLRCSPRSGDLSVYWYQQSLDQGLQFLIQYYNGEERAKGNILERFSAQQFPDLHSELNLSSLELGDSALYFCASSVAPGGSTDTQYFGPGTRLTVL.